Listed below are T cell receptor beta chains from one sample, sequenced in a study of regulatory T cells in long-lasting Graves disease. TCRdb ran MiXCR on the multiplex PCR reads and lists one entry per CDR3 protein. Here the sample spans about 530,000 distinct CDR3 sequences, about 16% being singletons. Another study also made use of these data, one on T cells in Graves' hyperthyroidism and ophthalmopathy.

Specimen: peripheral blood mononuclear cells (PBMCs), collected at new diagnosis, from a patient treated with antithyroid drugs. Receptors originate from a woman aged 35-60 years with Graves disease. Both conserved end residues are part of each CDR3. The D gene is left open where the match is weak. Only part of the rows carry a size: once, few, many, or a class if the clone is expanded.

NA | TRBJ2-3 | TRBV7-9 | NA | TGTGCCAGCAGCTTAGGGGGCGCACCCACAGATACGCAGTATTTT | CASSLGGAPTDTQYF
TRBD2 | TRBJ2-3 | TRBV12-3/TRBV12-4 | NA | TGTGCCAGCAGTTTACTGGCGGGGGGCGCCGCAGATACGCAGTATTTT | CASSLLAGGAADTQYF
TRBD2 | TRBJ2-3 | TRBV2 | many | TGTGCCAGCAGTTGGACTAGCGGGGACACAGATACGCAGTATTTT | CASSWTSGDTDTQYF
TRBD1 | TRBJ1-2 | TRBV18 | many | TGTGCCAGCCATTCGATGGAGGACAGGGCCATGGGCTACACCTTC | CASHSMEDRAMGYTF
NA | TRBJ2-6 | TRBV30 | NA | TGTGCCCGCTCCTCCCAGGTCCTCTCTGGGGCCAACGTCCTGACTTTC | CARSSQVLSGANVLTF
NA | TRBJ1-4 | TRBV4-1 | few | TGCGCCAGCAGCCAAGATATGTTTTTACGAATCGGGGAAAAACTGTTTTTT | CASSQDMFLRIGEKLFF
NA | TRBJ2-2 | TRBV7-9 | NA | TGTGCCAGCAGCCCCCCCGTGTCGGGACCCTTAACCGGGGAGCTGTTTTTT | CASSPPVSGPLTGELFF
NA | TRBJ1-1 | TRBV20-1 | NA | TGCAGTGCTTCTACATGGATGAACACTGAAGCTTTCTTT | CSASTWMNTEAFF
NA | TRBJ1-1 | TRBV5-8 | NA | TGTGCCAGCAGCGGAGACAGTTCTGAAGCTTTCTTT | CASSGDSSEAFF
TRBD1 | TRBJ2-5 | TRBV18 | once | TGTGCCAGCTCACGCGGACAGGGATGGGAGACCCAGTACTTC | CASSRGQGWETQYF
NA | TRBJ1-5 | TRBV12-3/TRBV12-4 | NA | TGTGCCAGCAGTAAGATGAGGAATCAGCCCCAGCATTTT | CASSKMRNQPQHF
NA | TRBJ2-3 | TRBV7-3 | many | TGTGCCAGCAGCTTAGTTCAGGGCGCAGATACGCAGTATTTT | CASSLVQGADTQYF
TRBD2 | TRBJ2-3 | TRBV11-2 | many | TGTGCCAGCAGCTTAGTTCGCGGGGGGAGCACAGATACGCAGTATTTT | CASSLVRGGSTDTQYF
NA | TRBJ2-7 | TRBV6-2/TRBV6-3 | NA | TGTGCCAGCAGTTATGACTCAGGCGCCTACGAGCAGTACTTC | CASSYDSGAYEQYF
NA | TRBJ1-1 | TRBV27 | NA | TGTGCCAGCAGTTTATCGCCAGGGGCTGGCACTGAAGCTTTCTTT | CASSLSPGAGTEAFF
NA | TRBJ1-2 | TRBV2 | NA | TGTGCCAGCAAACAGACATATCCCTACACCTTC | CASKQTYPYTF
NA | TRBJ1-1 | TRBV9 | NA | TGTGCCAGCAGCGTAGGACAGCACACAGAAGCTTTCTTT | CASSVGQHTEAFF
NA | TRBJ1-1 | TRBV2 | few | TGTGCCAGCCATAGGGGGTACACTGAAGCTTTCTTT | CASHRGYTEAFF
NA | TRBJ1-1 | TRBV6-5 | many | TGTGCCAGCAGTTACTCGATGCGAAACACTGAAGCTTTCTTT | CASSYSMRNTEAFF
NA | TRBJ1-5 | TRBV19 | NA | TGTGCCAGTAGTATAGGGGCAAGGGGGCCCCAGCATTTT | CASSIGARGPQHF
TRBD1 | TRBJ2-7 | TRBV30 | few | TGTGCCTGGTGCCGGGACAGGGGGTACGAGCAGTACTTC | CAWCRDRGYEQYF
NA | TRBJ1-3 | TRBV12-3/TRBV12-4 | few | TGTGCCAGCAAGCCGAACAGCTCTGGAAACACCATATATTTT | CASKPNSSGNTIYF
TRBD1 | TRBJ2-1 | TRBV6-5 | many | TGTGCCAGCAGTTCCGGGACAGGGGGAAGCAATGAGCAGTTCTTC | CASSSGTGGSNEQFF
NA | TRBJ1-1 | TRBV29-1 | many | TGCAGCGCCCACTTGAACACTGAAGCTTTCTTT | CSAHLNTEAFF
TRBD1 | TRBJ1-1 | TRBV12-3/TRBV12-4 | many | TGTGCCAGCAGCAACGGACAGGGAGGCACTGAAGCTTTCTTT | CASSNGQGGTEAFF
TRBD1 | TRBJ1-2 | TRBV12-3/TRBV12-4 | many | TGTGCCAGCACTTGGGACAGCCCTAACTATGGCTACACCTTC | CASTWDSPNYGYTF
NA | TRBJ2-7 | TRBV13 | many | TGTGCCAGCAGCGCCTGGGACTCCGTCTACGGGCAGTACTTC | CASSAWDSVYGQYF
TRBD1 | TRBJ1-2 | TRBV18 | many | TGTGCCAGCTCACCACCGGTCGGACAGGGGGCGTATGGCTACACCTTC | CASSPPVGQGAYGYTF
NA | TRBJ1-4 | TRBV3-1 | many | TGTGCCAGCAGCCAAGTTACAGGGTCGCAAAAACTGTTTTTT | CASSQVTGSQKLFF
TRBD1 | TRBJ2-1 | TRBV7-6 | NA | TGTGCCAGCAGCTCAACCACCGGGACAGAAAACAATGAGCAGTTCTTC | CASSSTTGTENNEQFF
TRBD1 | TRBJ1-1 | TRBV5-1 | many | TGTGCCAGCAGCTCGGGACAGGCAAACACTGAAGCTTTCTTT | CASSSGQANTEAFF
NA | TRBJ1-4 | TRBV7-9 | NA | TGTGCCAGCAGCTTAGGAGGTGGATTTAATGAAAAACTGTTTTTT | CASSLGGGFNEKLFF
NA | TRBJ1-3 | TRBV20-1 | NA | TGCAGTGCTAGACGATCTGATTCTGGAAACACCATATATTTT | CSARRSDSGNTIYF
NA | TRBJ2-5 | TRBV19 | NA | TGTGCCAGTAGTTCAATACCGGGGAAACGTCAAGAGACCCAGTACTTC | CASSSIPGKRQETQYF
NA | TRBJ2-5 | TRBV29-1 | NA | TGCAGCGTTGAGAATCAGAAGAAAGAGACCCAGTACTTC | CSVENQKKETQYF
NA | TRBJ1-5 | TRBV29-1 | NA | TGCAGCGTTGAAGGAAATCTGACAGGTTTCAATCAGCCCCAGCATTTT | CSVEGNLTGFNQPQHF
TRBD1 | TRBJ1-1 | TRBV5-1 | many | TGCGCCAGCAGCTTGCCCCGACAGGGAACTCGGAACACTGAAGCTTTCTTT | CASSLPRQGTRNTEAFF
NA | TRBJ1-1 | TRBV7-2 | NA | TGTGCCGGCAGCTATGGACGGGGGAACACTGAAGCTTTCTTT | CAGSYGRGNTEAFF
TRBD1 | TRBJ1-2 | TRBV29-1 | NA | TGCAGCGCACGGACAGGGGAGACCCATGGCTACACCTTC | CSARTGETHGYTF
NA | TRBJ1-2 | TRBV2 | many | TGTGCCAGCAGTGAACTGGAAAAGGGGGTAGACGGCTACACCTTC | CASSELEKGVDGYTF
TRBD1 | TRBJ2-3 | TRBV27 | many | TGTGCCAGCAGTTCATCCCGGGACAGGGCAGCAGATACGCAGTATTTT | CASSSSRDRAADTQYF
NA | TRBJ1-6 | TRBV18 | many | TGTGCCAGCTCACCTACAGGAATTCGGGAAAATTCACCCCTCCACTTT | CASSPTGIRENSPLHF
TRBD1 | TRBJ1-4 | TRBV15 | NA | TGTGCCACCAGCAGCAGCCGGACAGGGGGAGAAAAACTGTTTTTT | CATSSSRTGGEKLFF
NA | TRBJ1-1 | TRBV19 | few | TGTGCCAGTAGAACTCTCACAGGAACTGAAGCTTTCTTT | CASRTLTGTEAFF
NA | TRBJ2-1 | TRBV4-1 | NA | TGCGCCAGCAGCACCACCCTATACAATGAGCAGTTCTTC | CASSTTLYNEQFF
NA | TRBJ2-5 | TRBV5-1 | many | TGCGCCAGCAGCGGCGAGCGGGAAGAGACCCAGTACTTC | CASSGEREETQYF
NA | TRBJ1-4 | TRBV2 | many | TGTGCCAGCAGTGAAGCGCTTCGGCGGATTAATGAAAAACTGTTTTTT | CASSEALRRINEKLFF
NA | TRBJ1-5 | TRBV5-1 | NA | TGCGCCAGCAATGCGGGGGTTGACAATCAGCCCCAGCATTTT | CASNAGVDNQPQHF
NA | TRBJ2-5 | TRBV20-1 | NA | TGCAGTGCTAGAACCAATGCGGAGACCCAGTACTTC | CSARTNAETQYF
NA | TRBJ1-1 | TRBV15 | NA | TGTGCCACCAGCAGAGACCATGGAGTTTTGGGCAGGGGTGAAGCTTTCTTT | CATSRDHGVLGRGEAFF
NA | TRBJ2-2 | TRBV12-3/TRBV12-4 | few | TGTGCCAGCAGTTATTCTAAGCGATCCGGGGAGCTGTTTTTT | CASSYSKRSGELFF
NA | TRBJ1-2 | TRBV28 | many | TGTGCCAGCAGTTGGAGGCAGGATTATGGCTACACCTTC | CASSWRQDYGYTF
TRBD2 | TRBJ2-7 | TRBV20-1 | many | TGCAGTGCTGGCCGCGCGGGGGGCAGCTACGAGCAGTACTTC | CSAGRAGGSYEQYF
NA | TRBJ1-5 | TRBV28 | many | TGTGCCAGCAGACCCGGGACTCACTATCAGCCCCAGCATTTT | CASRPGTHYQPQHF
NA | TRBJ1-4 | TRBV7-2 | few | TGTGCCAGCAGCCTAAACAGGGAACCTAATGAAAAACTGTTTTTT | CASSLNREPNEKLFF